This is a list of T cell receptor beta chains from one sample in a study of blood T cell repertoires in COVID-19. The data were produced by immunoSEQ multiplex PCR, yet TCRdb's version contains in-frame clones alone and is incomplete. The sample includes around 300,000 clones, 89% of them seen just once. The sample was peripheral blood. The receptor set was obtained from a woman aged 40-49 years who had recovered from COVID-19. The CDR3 runs from the conserved cysteine through the conserved F or W. D genes are given only for firm matches. Size is stated for part of the rows, as once, few or many counts, or as a class when the clone is expanded.

V gene: TRBV6-5
J gene: TRBJ1-6
clone size: -
D gene: TRBD1
CDR3 DNA: TGTGCCAGCAGCCGACAGGGGTCTTCACCCCTCCACTTT
CDR3 protein: CASSRQGSSPLHF

V gene: TRBV11-1
J gene: TRBJ1-2
clone size: -
D gene: TRBD1
CDR3 DNA: TGTGCCAGCAGCTCGACAGGGCTTTATGGCTACACCTTC
CDR3 protein: CASSSTGLYGYTF

V gene: TRBV28
J gene: TRBJ1-1
clone size: -
D gene: -
CDR3 DNA: TGTGCCAGCAGTTTACTCGGGCGGGACCACCTGGGAACTGAAGCTTTCTTT
CDR3 protein: CASSLLGRDHLGTEAFF

V gene: TRBV18
J gene: TRBJ2-5
clone size: -
D gene: TRBD1
CDR3 DNA: TGTGCCAGCTCACCGGGGACAGGACGGGGCGAGACCCAGTACTTC
CDR3 protein: CASSPGTGRGETQYF

V gene: TRBV18
J gene: TRBJ2-7
clone size: -
D gene: TRBD2
CDR3 DNA: TGTGCCAGCTCACCACCGGCGGGAGCCCCGATCGAGCAGTACTTC
CDR3 protein: CASSPPAGAPIEQYF

V gene: TRBV7-9
J gene: TRBJ2-5
clone size: -
D gene: TRBD2
CDR3 DNA: TGTGCCAGCAGCTCTAGCGGGACCCCTGGGAGCCAGTACTTC
CDR3 protein: CASSSSGTPGSQYF

V gene: TRBV7-2
J gene: TRBJ2-3
clone size: -
D gene: TRBD2
CDR3 DNA: TGTGCCAGCAGCGGACTAGCGGGAGGGCTGGATACGCAGTATTTT
CDR3 protein: CASSGLAGGLDTQYF

V gene: TRBV7-6
J gene: TRBJ2-1
clone size: -
D gene: -
CDR3 DNA: TGTGCCAGCAGCTCCCGTTTGAGCTCCTACAATGAGCAGTTCTTC
CDR3 protein: CASSSRLSSYNEQFF

V gene: TRBV6-6
J gene: TRBJ2-5
clone size: -
D gene: TRBD1
CDR3 DNA: TGTGCCAGCAGTTTTGGGACAGGGGGCTGGCAAGAGACCCAGTACTTC
CDR3 protein: CASSFGTGGWQETQYF

V gene: TRBV7-6
J gene: TRBJ2-5
clone size: -
D gene: -
CDR3 DNA: TGTGCCAGCAGCCCCAGCTCAACTAGTATAGGAGAGACCCAGTACTTC
CDR3 protein: CASSPSSTSIGETQYF

V gene: TRBV27
J gene: TRBJ2-7
clone size: -
D gene: -
CDR3 DNA: TGTGCCAGCAGCCCACTGCGTGGGGGGGAGCAGTACTTC
CDR3 protein: CASSPLRGGEQYF

V gene: TRBV2
J gene: TRBJ2-4
clone size: -
D gene: TRBD2
CDR3 DNA: TGTGCCAGCAGTCCGGGACTAGGAAAGTACTTC
CDR3 protein: CASSPGLGKYF

V gene: TRBV9
J gene: TRBJ2-1
clone size: once
D gene: TRBD1
CDR3 DNA: TGTGCCAGTTCGGGACAGGGTCTGTCTGAGCAGTTCTTC
CDR3 protein: CASSGQGLSEQFF

V gene: TRBV6-6
J gene: TRBJ2-2
clone size: few
D gene: -
CDR3 DNA: TGTGCCAGCAGTTACACCACTACAAACACCGGGGAGCTGTTTTTT
CDR3 protein: CASSYTTTNTGELFF

V gene: TRBV6-1
J gene: TRBJ1-2
clone size: -
D gene: TRBD1
CDR3 DNA: TGTGCCAGCAGTGAAAGACAGGGGCTTAACTATGGCTACACCTTC
CDR3 protein: CASSERQGLNYGYTF

V gene: TRBV14
J gene: TRBJ1-6
clone size: many
D gene: -
CDR3 DNA: TGTGCCAGCAGCCAAGTGCGGGAAGGACATTCACCCCTCCACTTT
CDR3 protein: CASSQVREGHSPLHF

V gene: TRBV3-1/TRBV3-2
J gene: TRBJ2-5
clone size: -
D gene: -
CDR3 DNA: TGTGCCAGCAGCCTCGGTGGGAGCGGGTCGGAGACCCAGTACTTC
CDR3 protein: CASSLGGSGSETQYF

V gene: TRBV23-1
J gene: TRBJ2-1
clone size: -
D gene: -
CDR3 DNA: TGCGCCAGCAGTCGGTCGGGACTGGACAATGAGCAGTTCTTC
CDR3 protein: CASSRSGLDNEQFF

V gene: TRBV18
J gene: TRBJ2-2
clone size: -
D gene: TRBD1
CDR3 DNA: TGTGCCAGCTCAATAACACAGGGGCCCGGGGAGCTGTTTTTT
CDR3 protein: CASSITQGPGELFF

V gene: TRBV6-6
J gene: TRBJ1-2
clone size: -
D gene: -
CDR3 DNA: TGTGCCAGCGGCAGGGCCGACTATGGCTACACCTTC
CDR3 protein: CASGRADYGYTF

V gene: TRBV7-2
J gene: TRBJ1-2
clone size: -
D gene: -
CDR3 DNA: TGTGCCAGCAGCAAAACCCTCGCCGACGGGTATGGCTACACCTTC
CDR3 protein: CASSKTLADGYGYTF

V gene: TRBV6-1
J gene: TRBJ2-5
clone size: -
D gene: TRBD1
CDR3 DNA: TGTGCCAGCAGTGCTTCGGCAGGGGGTGGGCAAGAGACCCAGTACTTC
CDR3 protein: CASSASAGGGQETQYF

V gene: TRBV3-1/TRBV3-2
J gene: TRBJ2-3
clone size: -
D gene: TRBD2
CDR3 DNA: TGTGCCAGCAGCCAAGGCGGACTAGCGGGAGGAATTCGCACAGATACGCAGTATTTT
CDR3 protein: CASSQGGLAGGIRTDTQYF

V gene: TRBV7-9
J gene: TRBJ1-1
clone size: -
D gene: TRBD1
CDR3 DNA: TGTGCCAGCAGCGTCGGACAGGGGGCGTCCGAAGCTTTCTTT
CDR3 protein: CASSVGQGASEAFF

V gene: TRBV13
J gene: TRBJ2-7
clone size: -
D gene: TRBD2
CDR3 DNA: TGTGCCAGCAGCTTCGGGAGGGCCCCTTCCTACGAGCAGTACTTC
CDR3 protein: CASSFGRAPSYEQYF

V gene: TRBV6-5
J gene: TRBJ1-4
clone size: -
D gene: TRBD1
CDR3 DNA: TGTGCCAGCGAATACACAGGGGGTCCTGAAAAACTGTTTTTT
CDR3 protein: CASEYTGGPEKLFF

V gene: TRBV11-3
J gene: TRBJ2-7
clone size: -
D gene: TRBD1
CDR3 DNA: TGTGCCAGCAGCTTAGCTCTACCAATCGCGACAGGGTTCTACGAGCAGTACTTC
CDR3 protein: CASSLALPIATGFYEQYF

V gene: TRBV27
J gene: TRBJ2-5
clone size: -
D gene: TRBD2
CDR3 DNA: TGTGCCAGCCACCCGGGGGGTCCCCAAGAGACCCAGTACTTC
CDR3 protein: CASHPGGPQETQYF

V gene: TRBV7-2
J gene: TRBJ2-2
clone size: -
D gene: -
CDR3 DNA: TGTGCCAGCAGCGCGGGGTACGTTAACACCGGGGAGCTGTTTTTT
CDR3 protein: CASSAGYVNTGELFF

V gene: TRBV2
J gene: TRBJ2-7
clone size: -
D gene: -
CDR3 DNA: TGTGCCAGCAGTGAACCCGGGTCCTACGAGCAGTACTTC
CDR3 protein: CASSEPGSYEQYF

V gene: TRBV5-1
J gene: TRBJ1-1
clone size: -
D gene: -
CDR3 DNA: TGCGCCAGCAGCTTGGAAGGCAGCCTCGGAGCTGAAGCTTTCTTT
CDR3 protein: CASSLEGSLGAEAFF

V gene: TRBV14
J gene: TRBJ2-3
clone size: -
D gene: TRBD2
CDR3 DNA: TGTGCCAGCAGCCTGCGGGAGGGCACAGATACGCAGTATTTT
CDR3 protein: CASSLREGTDTQYF

V gene: TRBV28
J gene: TRBJ2-7
clone size: -
D gene: TRBD1
CDR3 DNA: TGTGCCAGCAGTTCGGGACAGGCCAAGGGGGAGCAGTACTTC
CDR3 protein: CASSSGQAKGEQYF

V gene: TRBV18
J gene: TRBJ1-5
clone size: -
D gene: -
CDR3 DNA: TGTGCCAGCTCACCCCGGCAGCGAGAAGATCAGCCCCAGCATTTT
CDR3 protein: CASSPRQREDQPQHF

V gene: TRBV27
J gene: TRBJ2-7
clone size: -
D gene: -
CDR3 DNA: TGTGCCAGCAGTATTGGACTCCTACCCGTATACTACGAGCAGTACTTC
CDR3 protein: CASSIGLLPVYYEQYF

V gene: TRBV7-9
J gene: TRBJ1-2
clone size: once
D gene: -
CDR3 DNA: TGTGCCAGCAGCGAGGCCCTTGGTGGCTACACCTTC
CDR3 protein: CASSEALGGYTF

V gene: TRBV3-1/TRBV3-2
J gene: TRBJ2-2
clone size: once
D gene: -
CDR3 DNA: TGTGCCAGCAGCCTCAGACAGACGAACACCGGGGAGCTGTTTTTT
CDR3 protein: CASSLRQTNTGELFF

V gene: TRBV13
J gene: TRBJ1-2
clone size: -
D gene: TRBD1
CDR3 DNA: TGTGCCAGCAGCTTTTACTCCGGGACAGGGGGCAGGTATGGCTACACCTTC
CDR3 protein: CASSFYSGTGGRYGYTF

V gene: TRBV19
J gene: TRBJ1-2
clone size: -
D gene: TRBD1
CDR3 DNA: TGTGCCAGTAGTCTCCGACAGGGGGCTGGGGTTGGCTACACCTTC
CDR3 protein: CASSLRQGAGVGYTF

V gene: TRBV5-1
J gene: TRBJ2-1
clone size: -
D gene: -
CDR3 DNA: TGCGCCAGCAGCTCCTTAGACTGGGACAATGAGCAGTTCTTC
CDR3 protein: CASSSLDWDNEQFF

V gene: TRBV5-1
J gene: TRBJ1-1
clone size: few
D gene: -
CDR3 DNA: TGCGCCAGCAAGGACACGAACACTGAAGCTTTCTTT
CDR3 protein: CASKDTNTEAFF

V gene: TRBV6-2/TRBV6-3
J gene: TRBJ1-1
clone size: -
D gene: TRBD1
CDR3 DNA: TGTGCCAGCAGTTACACCGGGACAGGGGATACTGAAGCTTTCTTT
CDR3 protein: CASSYTGTGDTEAFF

V gene: TRBV28
J gene: TRBJ2-2
clone size: -
D gene: -
CDR3 DNA: TGTGCCAGCTGGTCTGGTGGGAGAGCCCCTGGCGGCACCGGGGAGCTGTTTTTT
CDR3 protein: CASWSGGRAPGGTGELFF

V gene: TRBV30
J gene: TRBJ2-7
clone size: -
D gene: TRBD2
CDR3 DNA: TGTGCCTGCCTGGGACTGAGGAAGGTAGCGGGAGGGAGCCACCAGTACTTC
CDR3 protein: CACLGLRKVAGGSHQYF

V gene: TRBV23-1
J gene: TRBJ2-7
clone size: few
D gene: TRBD1
CDR3 DNA: TGCGCCAGCCGGGACAGAGCCTACGAGCAGTACTTC
CDR3 protein: CASRDRAYEQYF

V gene: TRBV5-1
J gene: TRBJ2-1
clone size: -
D gene: TRBD2
CDR3 DNA: TGCGCCAGCAACGTTGGAGCGGCTAGCGGTGAGCAGTTCTTC
CDR3 protein: CASNVGAASGEQFF

V gene: TRBV19
J gene: TRBJ1-2
clone size: -
D gene: -
CDR3 DNA: TGTGCCAGTAGTATCCAGGGGATGGCTAACTATGGCTACACCTTC
CDR3 protein: CASSIQGMANYGYTF

V gene: TRBV18
J gene: TRBJ1-5
clone size: -
D gene: -
CDR3 DNA: TGTGCCAGCTCACCAAAATCAGGGTTCGATCAGCCCCAGCATTTT
CDR3 protein: CASSPKSGFDQPQHF

V gene: TRBV18
J gene: TRBJ1-2
clone size: -
D gene: -
CDR3 DNA: TGTGCCAGCTCACCAGGAGTCAGCGCTTTCTATGGCTACACCTTC
CDR3 protein: CASSPGVSAFYGYTF

V gene: TRBV7-9
J gene: TRBJ2-7
clone size: -
D gene: -
CDR3 DNA: TGTGCCAGCAGCTTAGACCACACGGAGCAGTACTTC
CDR3 protein: CASSLDHTEQYF

V gene: TRBV2
J gene: TRBJ1-5
clone size: -
D gene: -
CDR3 DNA: TGTGCCAGCAGGAGATCCGAGGGTTCTCTTCAGCCCCAGCATTTT
CDR3 protein: CASRRSEGSLQPQHF